A single sample is the source of the 5 T cell receptor beta chains below, sequenced in a study of cytomegalovirus exposure and HLA in healthy donors. PCR was performed using 60 Vbeta and 13 Jbeta primers. Clones were read by immunoSEQ multiplex PCR, and TCRdb kept only the in-frame ones, dropping some. The table shows 130,000 or so clones, with more than 60% occurring only once. Sequencing was performed on PBMCs. The origin of the receptors is a woman aged 18-29 years in good health and CMV-seronegative.

This rearrangement joins TRBV5-4 to TRBJ2-1; D is ambiguous. Germline loops: CDR1 SGHNT, CDR2 YYREEE (reference sequence). Between the trimmed V and J ends, which lost 0 bases and 4 bases, there was a span of 17 bases. The CDR3 is made up of 17 amino acids. CDR3 loop: CASSLGRQTNKYNEQFF. CDR3 DNA: TGTGCCAGCAGCTTGGGAAGACAAACCAATAAGTACAATGAGCAGTTCTTC.

This chain uses TRBV11-2 with TRBJ2-5, with 10 bases that match TRBD1. The ends lost 3 bases at V and 5 bases at J; junction bases unmatched: 3. The V gene's germline CDR1 is SGHAT and CDR2 FQNNGV. The CDR3 is 14 amino acids. The CDR3 loop reads CASSFGTGVETQYF. CDR3 DNA sequence: TGTGCCAGCAGCTTCGGGACAGGGGTGGAGACCCAGTACTTC.

This clone was picked up one time. The chain recombines TRBV5-1 with TRBJ1-2; 10 positions agree with TRBD1. V shed 4 bases and J 12 bases; nucleotides not matched to a gene: 15. Germline assignment: CDR1 SGHRS and CDR2 YFSETQ. This CDR3 has 15 amino acids. Written as DNA, the CDR3 is TGCGCCAGCAGCCCATCCCCTCCTACGGGACAGGGGAACACCTTC. This sequence encodes CASSPSPPTGQGNTF.

This clone was picked up one time. At one of its ends the junction is not consistent with the germline gene, which may arise from a read error. J is TRBJ2-2 and V is TRBV29-1; 9 bases line up with TRBD1. The length of the CDR3 is 14 residues. In germline, CDR1 is SQVTM, CDR2 ANQGSEA. CDR3 in DNA: TGCAGCGTAGAAGGACAGGGGCGGAGCGGGGAGCTGTTTTTT. Translating it yields CSVEGQGRSGELFF.

The CDR3 bases are TGTGCCAGCAGTCGAGATGGCTACACCTTC. Its translation: CASSRDGYTF. The J gene is TRBJ1-2, the V gene TRBV2; D is uncertain. This CDR3 is built from 10 residues. Per germline, CDR1 SNHLY and CDR2 FYNNEI. V gave up 5 bases and J gave up 6 bases, with 4 bases separating them.